The source of this T cell receptor beta chain is a study of blood T cells in healthy people across ages. Study-wide points: Researchers deemed the diversity estimates from one million T cells underestimates. Unsorted PBMCs blocked a conclusive comparison of naive and antigen-experienced cells.

The second PCR ran about 6 to 11 cycles with a sample-barcoded 5' primer and J-beta primers. TCRdb passed the 5' RACE reads through MiXCR, listing each CDR3 protein once. The data show about 1,500,000 distinct CDR3 sequences, roughly 28% seen once. Germline CDR1 is WSHSY and CDR2 is SAAADI. This CDR3 is built from 15 residues. V was cut by 3 bases and J by 7 bases, with 16 bases left in between. In its sample, this clonotype was seen many times. Its antigen is undetermined. The chain combines TRBV10-2 with TRBJ2-1; D is possibly TRBD2 (7 bases). Sequencing was performed on blood. This TCR was sampled from a woman in her twenties or thirties in good health. The CDR3 reads CASSDLGGARNEQFF. The CDR3, as DNA: TGCGCCAGCAGTGATCTTGGGGGGGCTCGTAATGAGCAGTTCTTC.